What follows is one T cell receptor (beta chain) and its context. No antigen is known for it. With the ViraFEST assay, the study expanded antigen-specific CD4+ T cells using viral peptide pools, then sequenced them. Investigators separated out CD4+ T cells once approximately 9 days of culture had passed. None of these healthy vaccinees had been infected with SARS-CoV-2 before vaccination. Half-medium changes using IL-2 medium occurred on days 3 and 7. Method: immunoSEQ multiplex PCR; TCRdb's copy keeps in-frame clones and lacks some. This sample has approximately 30,000 clones, with 60% to 75% found just once. The sample belongs to a study of vaccination effects on CD4 cells after COVID-19. Study-wide context: Two doses of BNT162b2 or mRNA-1273 vaccine were administered to participants.

Study observations and caveats: Early timepoints after infection were absent, and convalescent patients were few in the study.

This clonotype originated in a human donor who received a COVID-19 vaccine. The starting material was CD4+ T cells from PBMCs cultured with HCoV-OC43 spike peptides, obtained before COVID-19 vaccination. Subset given: HCoV-OC43 spike overlapping peptide pool stimulation.

The CDR3 protein is CASSRRGENTEAFF. CDR3 bases: TGTGCCAGCAGCCGGCGTGGGGAGAACACTGAAGCTTTCTTT. The chain recombines TRBV6-5 with TRBJ1-1; D ambiguous. Trimming took off 6 bases at V and 1 base at J, with 12 bases between the two ends. CDR1 and CDR2 from the germline V gene are MNHEY and SVGAGI. The CDR3 length is 14 residues.